These 14 T cell receptor beta chains were all obtained from the same sample, sequenced in a study of cytomegalovirus exposure and HLA in healthy donors. PCR used 60 Vbeta primers and 13 Jbeta primers. Sequencing was performed with immunoSEQ multiplex PCR; in TCRdb, only in-frame clones are kept and a portion is missing. Of around 260,000 clones in the sample, about 80% were seen once. The sequenced material came from PBMCs. These receptor sequences come from a girl aged 2 to 10 in good health and CMV-seronegative.

The sample holds a few counts of this clone. V and J are TRBV27 and TRBJ1-6; 8 nucleotides align to TRBD1. Trimming took 5 bases from V and 9 from J; bases not matched to a gene: 6. CDR1 is MNHEY, CDR2 SMNVEV, per germline (reference sequence). CDR3 length: 14 amino acids. The CDR3 reads CASSKDREASPLHF. Written as DNA, the CDR3 is TGTGCCAGCAGTAAGGACAGGGAGGCTTCACCCCTCCACTTT.

The genes are TRBV27 and TRBJ2-1, with 7 bases aligning to TRBD2. The CDR3 is 16 amino acids. Germline CDR1 and CDR2: MNHEY and SMNVEV (reference sequence). Trimming cost V 1 base and J 2 bases; bases outside gene matches: 5. Here the CDR3 reads CASSLWAGTTYNEQFF. The CDR3 DNA follows: TGTGCCAGCAGTTTATGGGCCGGGACTACCTACAATGAGCAGTTCTTC.

This chain uses TRBV7-8 with TRBJ2-2; 10 bases align to TRBD2. After removal of 6 bases from V and 2 bases from J, the junction contained 3 bases not matched to a gene. The CDR3 length is 15 residues. Germline V gene data show CDR1 as SGHVS and CDR2 as FQNEAQ. In DNA form, the CDR3 reads TGTGCCAGCAGGAGGACTAGCGGTAACACCGGGGAGCTGTTTTTT. It codes for CASRRTSGNTGELFF.

The sample holds a few counts of this clone. CDR3 residues: CASSYSSTSRYNEQFF. In DNA, the CDR3 is TGTGCCAGCAGTTACTCGTCTACTAGCCGATACAATGAGCAGTTCTTC. The V gene is TRBV6-6, the J gene TRBJ2-1, with D perhaps TRBD2 (6 bases). Germline values: CDR1 MNHNY, CDR2 SVGAGI (reference sequence). V gave up 0 bases and J gave up 4 bases, with 13 bases separating them. This CDR3 comprises 16 residues.

This clone turned up a few times. The chain couples TRBV5-1 to TRBJ1-3, with 9 bases that match TRBD1. The CDR3 is 14 residues long. The V gene end was trimmed by 3 bases and the J gene end by 4 bases; junction bases not matched to a gene: 2. Looked up from germline, CDR1 is SGHRS and CDR2 is YFSETQ. CDR3 in DNA: TGCGCCAGCAGCTCAGGGACAGGGGGAAACACCATATATTTT. It specifies CASSSGTGGNTIYF.

The chain joins TRBV9 to TRBJ1-2; 9 bases are shared with TRBD1. The germline V gene has CDR1 SGDLS and CDR2 YYNGEE. V trimming: 3 bases; J trimming: 6 bases; junction bases outside the gene matches: 12. This CDR3 region has 16 residues. CDR3 DNA: TGTGCCAGCAGCGCTAATGGACAGGGGCAAGGTCATGGCTACACCTTC. Amino acids: CASSANGQGQGHGYTF.

The chain joins TRBV19 to TRBJ2-2; possible D gene TRBD2, 6 bases. The V end lost 4 bases, the J end lost 7 bases, and 19 bases lay between the germline ends. Per the germline V gene, CDR1 is LNHDA and CDR2 is SQIVND (reference sequence). The CDR3 sequence is 16 residues long. Here the CDR3 DNA reads TGTGCCAGTAGTACCTCCCGGAGTCCCGGGGGCGGGGAGCTGTTTTTT. Its protein product is CASSTSRSPGGGELFF.

This clone appeared a few times. The rearrangement uses TRBV5-1 and TRBJ2-3, with 7 nucleotides matching TRBD1. V was pared by 0 bases and J by 6 bases, with 10 bases of the junction left unmatched. The germline V gene has CDR1 SGHRS and CDR2 YFSETQ. There are 16 residues in the CDR3. In DNA form, the CDR3 reads TGCGCCAGCAGCTTGGGGACCAGGGGGTTGTGGGATACGCAGTATTTT. Translated: CASSLGTRGLWDTQYF. Variable domain in full (rest from reference TRBV5-1 and TRBJ2-3): KAGVTQTPRYLIKTRGQQVTLSCSPISGHRSVSWYQQTPGQGLQFLFEYFSETQRNKGNFPGRFSGRQFSNSRSEMNVSTLELGDSALYLCASSLGTRGLWDTQYFGPGTRLTVL.

Regarding this clone: Other DNA sequences within the sample encode an identical CDR3. The J gene is TRBJ1-2, the V gene TRBV27; 7 bases line up with TRBD1. The germline V gene encodes CDR1 MNHEY and CDR2 SMNVEV (reference sequence). V lost 6 bases to trimming and J lost 8 bases; unmatched junction nucleotides: 9. The CDR3 spans 13 residues. The CDR3 spells CASSLNRGRGYTF. DNA of the CDR3: TGTGCCAGCAGCCTCAACAGGGGCCGCGGCTACACCTTC.

This chain uses TRBV10-3 with TRBJ1-2; 11 positions agree with TRBD1. Germline CDR1 reads ENHRY; CDR2 reads SYGVKD. The CDR3 length is 12 residues. V was clipped by 7 bases and J by 11 bases; unmatched bases: 6. The DNA of the CDR3 is TGTGCCATCACCCCGGGACAGGGGGGGTACACCTTC. This translates into CAITPGQGGYTF.

The V call is TRBV30, the J call TRBJ2-1; D is perhaps TRBD1 (6 bases). The germline gives CDR1 GTSNPN, CDR2 SVGIG (reference sequence). This CDR3 region has 15 residues. Trimming took off 0 bases at V and 6 bases at J, with 15 bases between the two ends. The CDR3 nucleotides read TGTGCCTGGAGTGTACTGGCAGAAGGGGGCAATGAGCAGTTCTTC. Translated, it gives CAWSVLAEGGNEQFF.

The chain joins TRBV6-5 to TRBJ2-5; 12 bases agree with TRBD2. CDR3 length: 16 residues. Germline V gives CDR1 MNHEY, CDR2 SVGAGI. The ends lost 4 bases at V and 5 bases at J; junction bases unmatched: 8. The DNA for the CDR3 is TGTGCCAGCAGTTCCCGACTAGCGGGGGCCTATGAGACCCAGTACTTC. Encoded protein: CASSSRLAGAYETQYF.

The chain combines TRBV14 with TRBJ1-2; 9 bases match TRBD1. Germline assignment: CDR1 SGHDN and CDR2 FVKESK. V lost 3 bases and J lost 0; bases outside the gene matches: 5. The CDR3 has 16 amino acids. The CDR3 nucleotides read TGTGCCAGCAGCCACCTGACAGGGGGGCCTAACTATGGCTACACCTTC. This codes for CASSHLTGGPNYGYTF.

Only a few counts were recorded for this clone. The chain combines TRBV2 with TRBJ2-5; no clear D. The CDR3 totals 10 residues. Looked up from germline, CDR1 is SNHLY and CDR2 is FYNNEI. Deletions cut 6 bases from V and 6 bases from J, with 5 bases between. CDR3 sequence: CASRQKTQYF. In DNA, the CDR3 is TGTGCCAGCAGACAGAAGACCCAGTACTTC.